A single sample is the source of the 20 T cell receptor beta chains below, sequenced in a study of blood T cells in healthy people across ages. Next came a second PCR, run for about 6 to 12 cycles, which used a sample-barcoded 5' primer along with a J-beta primer mix. TCRdb reprocessed the 5' RACE reads via MiXCR and lists one record per CDR3 protein. The data contain about 580,000 distinct CDR3 sequences, around half of them singletons. Specimen: blood. All receptors come from a man older than 75 in good health.

The gene calls are TRBV2 and TRBJ1-2, with D hard to call. The V end lost 7 bases, the J end lost 6 bases, and 21 bases lay between the germline ends. Germline assignment: CDR1 SNHLY and CDR2 FYNNEI. The CDR3 has 15 amino acids. The DNA of the CDR3 is TGTGCCAGCAAAAGCCAAGGTCGTGGTGCGAATGGCTACACCTTC. Translating it yields CASKSQGRGANGYTF.

The CDR3 spells CASSSQGRGTEAFF. CDR3 DNA sequence: TGCGCCAGCAGCTCTCAGGGACGGGGCACTGAAGCTTTCTTT. The chain uses TRBV5-1 and TRBJ1-1; possible D gene TRBD1, 5 bases. The CDR3 consists of 14 residues. Germline CDR1 SGHRS, CDR2 YFSETQ. The germline V and J ends were trimmed by 3 bases and 4 bases, with 13 bases remaining between them.

DNA for the CDR3: TGTGCCAGCAGCTTAGCCAGGGGTGGGGGCTACACCTTC. Its translation: CASSLARGGGYTF. The chain recombines TRBV7-2 with TRBJ1-2; weak D call: TRBD1 (6 bases). V was shortened by 0 bases and J by 8 bases, with 10 bases between the two germline ends. The CDR3 spans 13 residues. The germline V gene has CDR1 SGHTA and CDR2 FQGNSA.

The genes are TRBV20-1 and TRBJ2-5, with 9 bases identical to TRBD2. This CDR3 is built from 18 residues. Trimming took 6 bases from V and 11 from J; bases not matched to a gene: 28. Germline assignment: CDR1 DFQATT and CDR2 SNEGSKA (reference sequence). CDR3 loop: CSAHKRGDPVTSGWGQYF. In nucleotides, the CDR3 is TGCAGTGCCCATAAGCGGGGTGACCCGGTTACTAGCGGGTGGGGGCAGTACTTC.

This clonotype was detected once. A read error may explain this, as a much larger clone is one base away. V is TRBV6-6 and J is TRBJ2-1; D remains unclear. There are 14 residues in the CDR3. Germline V gene lookup returns CDR1 MNHNY and CDR2 SVGAGI (reference sequence). The germline V and J ends were trimmed by 5 bases and 12 bases, with 20 bases remaining between them. In DNA, the CDR3 is TGTGCCAGCAGTCCGGACCTTACAGTTCCTGCGCAGTTCTTC. Amino acids: CASSPDLTVPAQFF.

This chain joins TRBV12-3 or TRBV12-4 and TRBJ2-3; the match to TRBD1 covers 11 bases. The CDR3 consists of 17 residues. J gave up 4 bases and V 6 bases, and 12 bases lay outside the gene matches. Written as DNA, the CDR3 is TGTGCCAGCAGCGGGACAGGGGGTATTTATGGTGCAGATACGCAGTATTTT. It codes for CASSGTGGIYGADTQYF.

The rearrangement links TRBV21-1 to TRBJ2-3; the table's D call, TRBD1, has no DNA check behind it. TRBV21-1 is listed as a pseudogene. The CDR3 spans 16 residues. CDR3 amino acids: CASSHAGGAGTDTQYF. CDR3 nucleotides: TGTGCCAGCAGCCACGCAGGGGGCGCTGGGACAGATACGCAGTATTTT.

The rearrangement joins TRBV28 to TRBJ2-5; a weak D match, TRBD2 (6 bases). The CDR3 spans 14 residues. Trimming removed 5 bases from V and 4 bases from J, with 14 bases in between. The germline CDR1 and CDR2 sequences are MDHEN and SYDVKM. Written as DNA, the CDR3 is TGTGCCAGCAGTCTAGCGCCCCAACGAGAGACCCAGTACTTC. It encodes CASSLAPQRETQYF.

The rearrangement links TRBV28 to TRBJ2-6; perhaps TRBD1 as D (5 bases). The CDR3 totals 15 residues. Trimming removed 6 bases from V and 2 bases from J, with 11 bases in between. Germline lookup yields CDR1 MDHEN and CDR2 SYDVKM. In DNA form, the CDR3 reads TGTGCCAGCAGGACCAGGGTGACTGGGGCCAACGTCCTGACTTTC. Its protein is CASRTRVTGANVLTF.

This clonotype came up once. The CDR3 coding sequence is TGCGCCAGCAGCTTGGGGACGGATGCTAACTATGGCTACACCTTC. Amino acid sequence: CASSLGTDANYGYTF. This chain joins TRBV5-1 and TRBJ1-2; D remains unclear. CDR1 is SGHRS, CDR2 YFSETQ, per germline. The CDR3 contains 15 residues. V dropped 0 bases and J dropped 0 bases, with 9 bases sitting between them.

This clonotype was seen only a few times. The rearrangement uses TRBV29-1 and TRBJ1-2, with no clear D. The germline gives CDR1 SQVTM, CDR2 ANQGSEA. This CDR3 comprises 14 residues. V shed 1 base and J shed 1 base, with 10 bases lying between them. Here the CDR3 reads CSVEGGGGNYGYTF. CDR3 coding DNA: TGCAGCGTTGAAGGAGGCGGAGGTAACTATGGCTACACCTTC.

This clonotype was seen a few times. V gene TRBV5-1 combines with J gene TRBJ2-7; possibly TRBD1 or TRBD2 for D (5 bases each). The ends were cut back, 4 bases at V and 5 bases at J, with 19 bases in the middle. CDR1 is SGHRS and CDR2 is YFSETQ in the germline V gene. The CDR3 spans 15 residues. The CDR3: CASSSWGRELDEQYF. The CDR3, as DNA: TGCGCCAGCAGCAGTTGGGGCAGGGAGCTCGACGAGCAGTACTTC.

The rearrangement joins TRBV7-2 to TRBJ2-3; possible D gene TRBD2, 6 bases. Trimming cost V 5 bases and J 1 base, with 22 bases left between them. This CDR3 comprises 18 residues. Germline CDR1 reads SGHTA; CDR2 reads FQGNSA. For the CDR3, the DNA is TGTGCCAGCAGCCCGAGAGGGGTGGCGGGGCAGGGCACAGATACGCAGTATTTT. Protein product: CASSPRGVAGQGTDTQYF.

This clonotype has more than one count but fewer than ten. The chain employs TRBV4-2 and TRBJ2-1; TRBD2 matches at 8 bases. CDR3 size: 16 residues. J gave up 3 bases and V 0 bases, and 4 bases lay outside the gene matches. CDR1 and CDR2 (germline): LGHNA, YNFKEQ. CDR3 nucleotides: TGTGCCAGCAGCCAAGAAACTAGCGGCCTCTACAATGAGCAGTTCTTC. Its translation is CASSQETSGLYNEQFF.

This clonotype was detected only a few times. A read error may explain this, as a much larger clone is one base away. V is TRBV6-5 and J is TRBJ2-1, with no clear D. The J call may be faulty, since TRBJ2-7 better matches the DNA end. There are 14 residues in the CDR3. Germline V CDR1 and CDR2: MNHEY, SVGAGI. DNA of the CDR3: TGTGCCAGCCGGGTCGCGAGCTCCTACAATGAGCAGTACTTC. Translating it yields CASRVASSYNEQYF.

J is TRBJ2-1 and V is TRBV20-1, with 7 bases identical to TRBD2. The V gene end was trimmed by 3 bases and the J gene end by 9 bases; junction bases not matched to a gene: 11. CDR1 is DFQATT and CDR2 is SNEGSKA in the germline V gene (reference sequence). The CDR3 is 14 amino acids. The CDR3 region is CSARQRAGPGEQFF. In DNA, the CDR3 is TGCAGTGCTAGGCAGCGAGCGGGGCCGGGTGAGCAGTTCTTC.

Notes on this clonotype: At one boundary the junction diverges from the germline segment, which might be a read error. The chain links TRBV5-1 to TRBJ2-7; D may be TRBD2 (6 bases). From germline, CDR1 is SGHRS and CDR2 YFSETQ. This CDR3 contains 17 residues. CDR3 amino acids: CASSLGGPQHPNDEQYF. CDR3 DNA: TGCGCCAGCAGTTTGGGGGGACCCCAGCACCCTAACGACGAGCAGTACTTC.

This clonotype was counted only a few times. The V gene is TRBV12-3 or TRBV12-4, the J gene TRBJ2-7, with 8 bases that match TRBD2. The V segment lost 3 bases and the J segment 0 bases; nucleotides outside the gene matches: 1. The CDR3 length is 14 residues. In nucleotides, the CDR3 is TGTGCCAGCAGTTTTAGCGGGGCCTCCTACGAGCAGTACTTC. This gives the protein CASSFSGASYEQYF.

The chain recombines TRBV20-1 with TRBJ1-4; a possible D gene is TRBD1 (6 bases). Trimming cost V 7 bases and J 8 bases, with 11 bases left between them. The germline CDR1 and CDR2 sequences are DFQATT and SNEGSKA (reference sequence). This CDR3 spans 11 amino acids. The CDR3 region is CSVTDSEKLFF. Written as DNA, the CDR3 is TGCAGTGTTACGGACAGCGAAAAACTGTTTTTT.

The rearrangement links TRBV3-1 to TRBJ2-5, with D hard to call. V was pared by 4 bases and J by 13 bases, with 16 bases between. The germline V gene has CDR1 LGHDT and CDR2 YNNKEL (reference sequence). This CDR3 is 12 amino acids long. The CDR3, as DNA: TGTGCCAGCAGCCCCCGGCAAGCGCTCTGGTACTTC. This sequence encodes CASSPRQALWYF.